The entry below describes one T cell receptor beta chain. What it binds is unknown. A much larger clone lies a single base off, so this may be a read error. This record belongs to a study of blood T cells in healthy people across ages. Points from the study as a whole: PBMCs went unsorted, and a conclusive naive versus antigen-experienced comparison was therefore prevented.

Together with a sample-barcoded 5' primer, a J-beta primer mix was included in a second PCR lasting roughly 6 to 12 cycles. TCRdb re-called the 5' RACE reads through MiXCR, storing one row per CDR3 protein. The table lists about 1.6 million distinct CDR3 sequences, about 31% of them singletons. This CDR3 is built from 14 residues. V was pared by 4 bases and J by 3 bases, with 13 bases between. Source material: blood. This TCR derives from a woman aged 25 to 45 in good health. This sequence joins TRBV12-3 or TRBV12-4 and TRBJ2-7, with D possibly TRBD2 on 5 matching bases. CDR3 region: CASSSIGSGYEQYF. As DNA, the CDR3 is TGTGCCAGCAGTTCGATAGGGAGTGGCTACGAGCAGTACTTC.